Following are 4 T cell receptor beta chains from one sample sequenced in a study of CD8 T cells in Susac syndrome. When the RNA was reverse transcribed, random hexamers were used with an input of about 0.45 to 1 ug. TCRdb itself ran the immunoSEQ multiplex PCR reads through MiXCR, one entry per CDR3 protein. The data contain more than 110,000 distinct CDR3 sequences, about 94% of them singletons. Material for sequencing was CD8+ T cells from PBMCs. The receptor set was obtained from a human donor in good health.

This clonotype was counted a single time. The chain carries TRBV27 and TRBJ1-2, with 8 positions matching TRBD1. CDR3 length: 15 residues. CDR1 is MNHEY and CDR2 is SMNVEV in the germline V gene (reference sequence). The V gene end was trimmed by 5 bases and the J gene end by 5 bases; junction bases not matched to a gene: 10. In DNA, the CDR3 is TGTGCCAGCAGTCCGATTAGCCGGACAGGGTATGGCTACACCTTC. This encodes CASSPISRTGYGYTF.

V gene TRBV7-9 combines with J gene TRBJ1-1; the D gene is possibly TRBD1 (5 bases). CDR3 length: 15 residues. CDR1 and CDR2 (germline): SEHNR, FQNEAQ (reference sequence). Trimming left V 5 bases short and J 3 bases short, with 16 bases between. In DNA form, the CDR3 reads TGTGCCAGCAGCCCCCGGGGGATTGGGGACACTGAAGCTTTCTTT. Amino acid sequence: CASSPRGIGDTEAFF.

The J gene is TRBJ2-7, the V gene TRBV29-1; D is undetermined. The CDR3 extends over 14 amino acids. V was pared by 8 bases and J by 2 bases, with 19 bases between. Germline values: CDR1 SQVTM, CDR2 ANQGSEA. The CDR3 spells CSIRTEESPYEQYF. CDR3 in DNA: TGCAGCATCCGGACCGAAGAGTCTCCCTACGAGCAGTACTTC.

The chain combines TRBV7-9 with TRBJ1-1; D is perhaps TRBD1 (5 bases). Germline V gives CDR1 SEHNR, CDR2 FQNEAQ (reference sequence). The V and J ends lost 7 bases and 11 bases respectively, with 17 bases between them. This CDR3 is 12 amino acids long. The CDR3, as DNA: TGTGCCAGCACCTACGGGGAGGGACGGGCTTTCTTT. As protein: CASTYGEGRAFF.